This TCR beta chain was retrieved from a study of blood T cell repertoires in COVID-19. On the study more broadly: Sources were T cells, B-cell-depleted T cells, or PBMCs; the material itself was cDNA or gDNA.

The CDR3 is 14 amino acids. Authors' methods: Amplifying reference gene primers gave estimates of nucleated cell counts. TCRdb's table, derived via immunoSEQ multiplex PCR, lists solely in-frame clones and lacks some. D and trimming come from the DNA, and the V and J calls and clone size come from that table. This table has about 150,000 clones, roughly 82% appearing once. The sequencing input was peripheral blood. This chain connects TRBV21-1 to TRBJ2-7; the table's D call TRBD2 went unverified against the DNA. TRBV21-1 is a pseudogene. This receptor was taken from a woman aged 50 to 60 with acute or convalescent COVID-19. The chain's CDR3 is CASKAPVFSYEQYF. CDR3 sequence (DNA): TGTGCCAGCAAAGCCCCTGTCTTCTCCTACGAGCAGTACTTC.